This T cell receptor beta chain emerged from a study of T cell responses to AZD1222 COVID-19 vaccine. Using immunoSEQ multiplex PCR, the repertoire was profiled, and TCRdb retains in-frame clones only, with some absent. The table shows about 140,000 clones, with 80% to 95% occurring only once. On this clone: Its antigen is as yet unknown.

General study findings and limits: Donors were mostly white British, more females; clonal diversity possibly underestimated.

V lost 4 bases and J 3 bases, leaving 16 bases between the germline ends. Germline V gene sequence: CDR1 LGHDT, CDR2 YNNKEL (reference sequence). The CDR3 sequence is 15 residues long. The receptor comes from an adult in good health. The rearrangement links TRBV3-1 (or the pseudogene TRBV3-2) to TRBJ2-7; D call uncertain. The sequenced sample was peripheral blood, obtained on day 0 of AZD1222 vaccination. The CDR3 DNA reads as TGTGCCAGCAGCCCCCGGACCTATACCAACTACGAGCAGTACTTC. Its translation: CASSPRTYTNYEQYF.